This is a list of T cell receptor beta chains from one sample in a study of T cell responses to AZD1222 COVID-19 vaccine. Using immunoSEQ multiplex PCR, the repertoire was profiled, and TCRdb retains in-frame clones only, with some absent. The table shows 110,000 to 150,000 clones, with about nine tenths occurring only once. This specimen consisted of peripheral blood, obtained 28 days after the second AZD1222 dose. The receptors stem from an adult who received the AZD1222 COVID-19 vaccine. CDR3s include the opening cysteine and the closing phenylalanine or tryptophan. Only part of the rows carry a size: once, few, many, or a class if the clone is expanded.

NA | TRBV18 | CASSRQGTDGNTIYF
NA | TRBV11-2 | CASSLGRWMMNTEAFF
NA | TRBV6-5 | CASSYSGVRGGNEQYF
NA | TRBV7-3 | CASSLTGGDTEAFF
NA | TRBV11-2 | CASSLALTGGSEQFF
NA | TRBV27 | CASSWGGLEQYF
NA | TRBV14 | CASSHGPSYGYTF
NA | TRBV2 | CASTRWDRNQPQHF
NA | TRBV12-3/TRBV12-4 | CASSFRGDYGYTF
NA | TRBV5-1 | CASSLASVRAPYEQYF
NA | TRBV12-3/TRBV12-4 | CASSFRGQGYTF
NA | TRBV5-5 | CASSPHPTAPNQPQHF
NA | TRBV6-6 | CASSYGTGGTGELFF
NA | TRBV27 | CASSFIGQGSETQYF
NA | TRBV27 | CASSLALAYTDTQYF
NA | TRBV3-1/TRBV3-2 | CASSHPRGQGARSPLHF
NA | TRBV5-1 | CASSLGTSGRARNNEQFF
NA | TRBV5-4 | CASSLAQAGNLYGYTF
NA | TRBV30 | CAWSSVNTEAFF
NA | TRBV4-1 | CASSQEYTYTYEQYF
NA | TRBV6-5 | CASSYSLAQRETQYF
NA | TRBV7-3 | CASSPGLRNTGELFF
NA | TRBV12-3/TRBV12-4 | CASSFRSYEQYF
NA | TRBV7-8 | CASSPTGLRVGYTF
NA | TRBV5-4 | CASSLEGRAISGGYTF
once | TRBV2 | CASGMEERAFF
NA | TRBV12-3/TRBV12-4 | CASTTRHSPLHF